Listed below are T cell receptor beta chains from one sample, sequenced in a study of technical replicates of blood from a handful of donors. Generated by immunoSEQ multiplex PCR, the TCRdb table keeps only in-frame clones and is missing some. The data contain just over 60,000 clones, about 87% of them singletons. What was sequenced was PBMCs. The receptors were sampled from a human donor in good health. Some clones in this sample may be carry-over from other donors' samples. Each CDR3 is given with its conserved first and last residue. Fields, in order: CDR3 DNA, CDR3 protein, clone size, V gene, J gene, D gene. D genes are given only for firm matches. Clone size is not always given. Where it is, it says once, few, many or a class for expanded clones.

CDR3 DNA: TGTGCCAGCAGTGAAAGAAGCAGGTCTGGCTACACCTTC; CDR3 protein: CASSERSRSGYTF; clone size: many; V gene: TRBV6-1; J gene: TRBJ1-2; D gene: NA
CDR3 DNA: TGTGCCAGCAGCTCACAGGGGGTTGGGACTGAAGCTTTCTTT; CDR3 protein: CASSSQGVGTEAFF; clone size: once; V gene: TRBV7-3; J gene: TRBJ1-1; D gene: TRBD1
CDR3 DNA: TGTGCCAGCAATGTCGGGGAGACCCAGTACTTC; CDR3 protein: CASNVGETQYF; clone size: NA; V gene: TRBV6-1; J gene: TRBJ2-5; D gene: NA
CDR3 DNA: TGTGCCAGTAGCTACCGGGAGCGAGATACGCAGTATTTT; CDR3 protein: CASSYRERDTQYF; clone size: NA; V gene: TRBV19; J gene: TRBJ2-3; D gene: NA
CDR3 DNA: TGCGCCAGCAAGGCAGGGATCCATGAGCAGTTCTTC; CDR3 protein: CASKAGIHEQFF; clone size: once; V gene: TRBV5-1; J gene: TRBJ2-1; D gene: NA
CDR3 DNA: TGTGCCAGCAGGGCCCCTCGGGGAGGTTCCCACGAGCAGTACTTC; CDR3 protein: CASRAPRGGSHEQYF; clone size: once; V gene: TRBV25-1; J gene: TRBJ2-7; D gene: NA
CDR3 DNA: TGCGCCAGCAGTCACAGGCCCGGGACTGAAGCTTTCTTT; CDR3 protein: CASSHRPGTEAFF; clone size: NA; V gene: TRBV4-3; J gene: TRBJ1-1; D gene: NA
CDR3 DNA: TGTGCCAGCAGTGAAGGGGGACAGGGCTACTATGGCTACACCTTC; CDR3 protein: CASSEGGQGYYGYTF; clone size: few; V gene: TRBV2; J gene: TRBJ1-2; D gene: TRBD1
CDR3 DNA: TGTGCCAGCAGCTTGACTAGCGGGGGAAATGAGCAGTTCTTC; CDR3 protein: CASSLTSGGNEQFF; clone size: NA; V gene: TRBV5-5; J gene: TRBJ2-1; D gene: TRBD2
CDR3 DNA: TGTGCCAGCAGCTCCGGCTCAGGGGTTAACTATGGCTACACCTTC; CDR3 protein: CASSSGSGVNYGYTF; clone size: NA; V gene: TRBV13; J gene: TRBJ1-2; D gene: NA
CDR3 DNA: TGCGCCAGCAGCCAAGATCTCATTTCCAGTCAGCCCCAGCATTTT; CDR3 protein: CASSQDLISSQPQHF; clone size: NA; V gene: TRBV4-3; J gene: TRBJ1-5; D gene: NA
CDR3 DNA: TGTGCCAGCAGCCTACAGGGGTTTCAGCCCCAGCATTTT; CDR3 protein: CASSLQGFQPQHF; clone size: once; V gene: TRBV7-8; J gene: TRBJ1-5; D gene: TRBD1
CDR3 DNA: TGCGCCAGCAGCCAAGATGGCCTAGCGGTCTCCTACAATGAGCAGTTCTTC; CDR3 protein: CASSQDGLAVSYNEQFF; clone size: NA; V gene: TRBV4-3; J gene: TRBJ2-1; D gene: TRBD2
CDR3 DNA: TGTGCCAGCAGTGACGGGACTAGCGGGAATGAGCAGTTCTTC; CDR3 protein: CASSDGTSGNEQFF; clone size: NA; V gene: TRBV6-4; J gene: TRBJ2-1; D gene: TRBD2
CDR3 DNA: TGCGCCAGCCTCGGGAAGGTGGTGGCTTTCTTT; CDR3 protein: CASLGKVVAFF; clone size: once; V gene: TRBV10-2; J gene: TRBJ1-1; D gene: NA
CDR3 DNA: TGCAGCGTTGATGGGGGCGACAGATATGGCTACACCTTC; CDR3 protein: CSVDGGDRYGYTF; clone size: NA; V gene: TRBV29-1; J gene: TRBJ1-2; D gene: NA
CDR3 DNA: TGTGCCAGCAGCTTAGCCCCGGCGGGAGGAAGGAATGAGCAGTTCTTC; CDR3 protein: CASSLAPAGGRNEQFF; clone size: once; V gene: TRBV7-2; J gene: TRBJ2-1; D gene: TRBD2
CDR3 DNA: TGTGCCAGCAGACACCCCGGGACAGGGACTCTTGGGGCCCTCCACTTT; CDR3 protein: CASRHPGTGTLGALHF; clone size: NA; V gene: TRBV5-5; J gene: TRBJ1-6; D gene: TRBD1
CDR3 DNA: TGTGCCAGCAGTCATGGAGCCTACAATGAGCAGTTCTTC; CDR3 protein: CASSHGAYNEQFF; clone size: NA; V gene: TRBV6-6; J gene: TRBJ2-1; D gene: NA
CDR3 DNA: TGTGCCAGCAGCTACCCCGGGACAATAAACACCATATATTTT; CDR3 protein: CASSYPGTINTIYF; clone size: NA; V gene: TRBV7-9; J gene: TRBJ1-3; D gene: NA
CDR3 DNA: TGTGCCAGCAGCCCCACAACGGACAGGGTGGCCGAGCAGTACTTC; CDR3 protein: CASSPTTDRVAEQYF; clone size: once; V gene: TRBV5-4; J gene: TRBJ2-7; D gene: TRBD1
CDR3 DNA: TGTGCCAGCAGTGAATTTCGGAGCTCCTATAATTCACCCCTCCACTTT; CDR3 protein: CASSEFRSSYNSPLHF; clone size: NA; V gene: TRBV25-1; J gene: TRBJ1-6; D gene: NA
CDR3 DNA: TGTGCCACGCGAGGGGGGGGATCCTACGAGCAGTACTTC; CDR3 protein: CATRGGGSYEQYF; clone size: once; V gene: TRBV6-5; J gene: TRBJ2-7; D gene: NA
CDR3 DNA: TGTGCCAGCAGTCGCCATGGACTAGCGGGACCCGGGCTCAACGAGCAGTACTTC; CDR3 protein: CASSRHGLAGPGLNEQYF; clone size: NA; V gene: TRBV27; J gene: TRBJ2-7; D gene: TRBD2
CDR3 DNA: TGTGCCAGCAGCCCCGTACGACAGGGGGTACTGCAGTACTTC; CDR3 protein: CASSPVRQGVLQYF; clone size: NA; V gene: TRBV6-5; J gene: TRBJ2-7; D gene: TRBD1
CDR3 DNA: TGTGCCAGCAGCCCAGATTCGCAGGCTCACTATGGCTACACCTTC; CDR3 protein: CASSPDSQAHYGYTF; clone size: NA; V gene: TRBV7-8; J gene: TRBJ1-2; D gene: NA
CDR3 DNA: TGTGCCAGCAGTTTCTATGACGAGCAGTACTTC; CDR3 protein: CASSFYDEQYF; clone size: NA; V gene: TRBV6-5; J gene: TRBJ2-7; D gene: NA
CDR3 DNA: TGTGCCATCAGACAGGGGGCGGTGAACACTGAAGCTTTCTTT; CDR3 protein: CAIRQGAVNTEAFF; clone size: NA; V gene: TRBV10-3; J gene: TRBJ1-1; D gene: TRBD1
CDR3 DNA: TGTGCCAGCAGCCAAGCGGAGGCCATATATTTT; CDR3 protein: CASSQAEAIYF; clone size: NA; V gene: TRBV14; J gene: TRBJ1-3; D gene: NA
CDR3 DNA: TGTGCCAGCAACCGGGGGGATTACGATTACGAGCAGTACTTC; CDR3 protein: CASNRGDYDYEQYF; clone size: NA; V gene: TRBV9; J gene: TRBJ2-7; D gene: TRBD2
CDR3 DNA: TGTGCCAGCTCACCTACAGTAAACTATGGCTACACCTTC; CDR3 protein: CASSPTVNYGYTF; clone size: NA; V gene: TRBV18; J gene: TRBJ1-2; D gene: NA
CDR3 DNA: TGTGCCAGCAGCCAGCCGGGTGTGGGTTCGGCTTTCTTT; CDR3 protein: CASSQPGVGSAFF; clone size: NA; V gene: TRBV7-8; J gene: TRBJ1-1; D gene: NA
CDR3 DNA: TGTGCCAGCAGCTCCGGACAGAAGAATCAGCCCCAGCATTTT; CDR3 protein: CASSSGQKNQPQHF; clone size: NA; V gene: TRBV7-8; J gene: TRBJ1-5; D gene: NA
CDR3 DNA: TGCGCCAGCAGCTTGGCTCTAGCGGGGGGGCCGAGGACCCAGTACTTC; CDR3 protein: CASSLALAGGPRTQYF; clone size: once; V gene: TRBV5-1; J gene: TRBJ2-5; D gene: TRBD2
CDR3 DNA: TGTGCCAGCAGTTTAGTCGCCTATAGCAATCAGCCCCAGCATTTT; CDR3 protein: CASSLVAYSNQPQHF; clone size: NA; V gene: TRBV27; J gene: TRBJ1-5; D gene: NA
CDR3 DNA: TGTGCCAGCAGTCCACGTGGGGAGGGCACTGAAGCTTTCTTT; CDR3 protein: CASSPRGEGTEAFF; clone size: NA; V gene: TRBV6-6; J gene: TRBJ1-1; D gene: NA
CDR3 DNA: TGTGCCAGCAGCTCCCCCTCTGCAGATACGCAGTATTTT; CDR3 protein: CASSSPSADTQYF; clone size: NA; V gene: TRBV11-1; J gene: TRBJ2-3; D gene: NA
CDR3 DNA: TGTGCCAGCAGTTTAGGGACTAGCGATATAGGGGAGCAGTACTTC; CDR3 protein: CASSLGTSDIGEQYF; clone size: NA; V gene: TRBV28; J gene: TRBJ2-7; D gene: TRBD2
CDR3 DNA: TGTGCCAGCAGCTTAGTGCAGACTACGACGCAGTACTTC; CDR3 protein: CASSLVQTTTQYF; clone size: NA; V gene: TRBV11-2; J gene: TRBJ2-7; D gene: NA
CDR3 DNA: TGTGCCAGCTCACTTCCTAGTGGCGGGGCTCGCTATGGCTACACCTTC; CDR3 protein: CASSLPSGGARYGYTF; clone size: NA; V gene: TRBV18; J gene: TRBJ1-2; D gene: NA
CDR3 DNA: TGTGCCAGCAGCCCAACTAAGGACAGGGGGCTGAACACTGAAGCTTTCTTT; CDR3 protein: CASSPTKDRGLNTEAFF; clone size: NA; V gene: TRBV5-4; J gene: TRBJ1-1; D gene: TRBD1
CDR3 DNA: TGCAGCGTGGGCAATAGCGGAGTCAGAGATACGCAGTATTTT; CDR3 protein: CSVGNSGVRDTQYF; clone size: once; V gene: TRBV29-1; J gene: TRBJ2-3; D gene: NA
CDR3 DNA: TGTGCCAGCAGGCTGACAGGGGGAACCTCTGGGGCCAACGTCCTGACTTTC; CDR3 protein: CASRLTGGTSGANVLTF; clone size: NA; V gene: TRBV2; J gene: TRBJ2-6; D gene: TRBD1
CDR3 DNA: TGCGCCAGCCGATCTGAGCGGGGGGTCACCGGGGAGCTGTTTTTT; CDR3 protein: CASRSERGVTGELFF; clone size: NA; V gene: TRBV4-1; J gene: TRBJ2-2; D gene: TRBD2
CDR3 DNA: TGCGCCACTTCAACGGACAGAATCACCGGGGAGCTGTTTTTT; CDR3 protein: CATSTDRITGELFF; clone size: NA; V gene: TRBV10-2; J gene: TRBJ2-2; D gene: NA
CDR3 DNA: TGTGCCAGCATTGCATGGGGGCTATTCCAGCCCCAGCATTTT; CDR3 protein: CASIAWGLFQPQHF; clone size: NA; V gene: TRBV6-4; J gene: TRBJ1-5; D gene: NA
CDR3 DNA: TGCGCCAGCAGCCAAGATAGGCCTAGCGGGGGGGCCAGCCTGTTCTTC; CDR3 protein: CASSQDRPSGGASLFF; clone size: once; V gene: TRBV4-1; J gene: TRBJ2-1; D gene: TRBD2
CDR3 DNA: TGTGCCAGCAGCCCACCGCGGGGGGCAACTGGAAACACCATATATTTT; CDR3 protein: CASSPPRGATGNTIYF; clone size: NA; V gene: TRBV7-6; J gene: TRBJ1-3; D gene: NA
CDR3 DNA: TGTGCCAGCAGTCCGCGGGACAGGGTTTACGAGCAGTACTTC; CDR3 protein: CASSPRDRVYEQYF; clone size: NA; V gene: TRBV27; J gene: TRBJ2-7; D gene: TRBD1
CDR3 DNA: TGTGCCACCAGCACTACCTGGACTAGCGGGGTGCCAGATACGCAGTATTTT; CDR3 protein: CATSTTWTSGVPDTQYF; clone size: NA; V gene: TRBV15; J gene: TRBJ2-3; D gene: TRBD2
CDR3 DNA: TGCGCCAGCAGCCCGGTCGGTGTTCCACCCCTCCACTTT; CDR3 protein: CASSPVGVPPLHF; clone size: once; V gene: TRBV5-1; J gene: TRBJ1-6; D gene: NA
CDR3 DNA: TGCGCCAGCAGCTTGGCGTCTAGCGGGTGGGAGCAGTTCTTC; CDR3 protein: CASSLASSGWEQFF; clone size: NA; V gene: TRBV5-1; J gene: TRBJ2-1; D gene: TRBD2
CDR3 DNA: TGTGCCAGCAGTTTGGGACTAGCGGAGGCCTACAATGAGCAGTTCTTC; CDR3 protein: CASSLGLAEAYNEQFF; clone size: NA; V gene: TRBV6-4; J gene: TRBJ2-1; D gene: TRBD2
CDR3 DNA: TGCGCCAGCAGCCAAGATGGGGGCGGCGGGAGGGCCGGAGAGACCCAGTACTTC; CDR3 protein: CASSQDGGGGRAGETQYF; clone size: NA; V gene: TRBV4-1; J gene: TRBJ2-5; D gene: TRBD2
CDR3 DNA: TGTGCCAGCAGCGCCCAGACGGGCGGGGCTGGGAACATTCAGTACTTC; CDR3 protein: CASSAQTGGAGNIQYF; clone size: NA; V gene: TRBV9; J gene: TRBJ2-4; D gene: NA
CDR3 DNA: TGTGCCAGCAGCCGGGACTTCTCAGGGGGCGGCTACACCTTC; CDR3 protein: CASSRDFSGGGYTF; clone size: NA; V gene: TRBV7-9; J gene: TRBJ1-2; D gene: TRBD1
CDR3 DNA: TGTGCCAGCAGCTCCCAGGGGCGAGAGCCCCAGCATTTT; CDR3 protein: CASSSQGREPQHF; clone size: NA; V gene: TRBV7-2; J gene: TRBJ1-5; D gene: NA
CDR3 DNA: TGTGCCAGCAGCCACATGAACACTGAAGCTTTCTTT; CDR3 protein: CASSHMNTEAFF; clone size: NA; V gene: TRBV7-9; J gene: TRBJ1-1; D gene: NA
CDR3 DNA: TGTGCCAGCAGTTACCGACGGGGGAGCACAGATACGCAGTATTTT; CDR3 protein: CASSYRRGSTDTQYF; clone size: NA; V gene: TRBV6-5; J gene: TRBJ2-3; D gene: NA
CDR3 DNA: TGCGCCAGCAGCACCGGACAGGTTGAGCAGTTCTTC; CDR3 protein: CASSTGQVEQFF; clone size: NA; V gene: TRBV5-1; J gene: TRBJ2-1; D gene: TRBD1